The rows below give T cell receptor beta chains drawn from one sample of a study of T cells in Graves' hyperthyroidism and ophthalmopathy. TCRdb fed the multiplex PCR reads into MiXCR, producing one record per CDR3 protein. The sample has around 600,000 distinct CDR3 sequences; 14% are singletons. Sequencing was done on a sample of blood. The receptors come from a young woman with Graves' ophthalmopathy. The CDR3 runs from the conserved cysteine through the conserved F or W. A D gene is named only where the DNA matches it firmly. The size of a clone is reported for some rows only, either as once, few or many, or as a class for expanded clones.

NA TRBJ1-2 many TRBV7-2 TGTGCCAGCACCACCTTTGGGACATACTATGGCTACACCTTC CASTTFGTYYGYTF
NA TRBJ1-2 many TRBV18 TGTGCCAGCTCACCCGTCACAGTTTCTGGGGGCTACACCTTC CASSPVTVSGGYTF
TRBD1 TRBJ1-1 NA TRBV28 TGTGCCAGCAGCACCGGGACAGTGAACACTGAAGCTTTCTTT CASSTGTVNTEAFF
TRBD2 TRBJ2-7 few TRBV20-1 TGCAGTGCTCTCCCCTTAAGGACTAGAATCCATAGGGAGCAGTACTTC CSALPLRTRIHREQYF
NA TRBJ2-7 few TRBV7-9 TGTGCCAGCAGCTTGGACTGGGCCCACGAGCAGTACTTC CASSLDWAHEQYF
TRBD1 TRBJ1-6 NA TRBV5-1 TGCGCCAGCAGCACCGGGACAGGGCCTAATTCACCCCTCCACTTT CASSTGTGPNSPLHF
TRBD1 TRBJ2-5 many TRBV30 TGTGCCTGGACCACAGGGGTCCAAGAGACCCAGTACTTC CAWTTGVQETQYF
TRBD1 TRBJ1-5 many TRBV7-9 TGTGCCAGCAGCCAAGGGACAGCCTACAATCAGCCCCAGCATTTT CASSQGTAYNQPQHF
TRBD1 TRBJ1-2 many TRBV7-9 TGTGCCAGCACCCCACGGGGCAGGGGGAATGGCTACACCTTC CASTPRGRGNGYTF
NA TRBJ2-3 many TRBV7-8 TGTGCCAGCAGCCTTACCGGGACGTATAGCACAGATACGCAGTATTTT CASSLTGTYSTDTQYF
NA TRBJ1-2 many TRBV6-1 TGTGCCAGCAGGGTGACAGAGTTATATGGCTACACCTTC CASRVTELYGYTF
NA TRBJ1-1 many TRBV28 TGTGCCAGCAGCCAACTCAGGGGTCCCCCAACTGAAGCTTTCTTT CASSQLRGPPTEAFF
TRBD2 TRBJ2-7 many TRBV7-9 TGTGCCAGCAGCTCCCTAGCGGGAGGGCCGATCGTCGAGCAGTACTTC CASSSLAGGPIVEQYF
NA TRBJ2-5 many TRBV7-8 TGTGCCAGCACCGAATCTCGCCTTCCGAGGGCCCGACGAAAAGAGACCCAGTACTTC CASTESRLPRARRKETQYF
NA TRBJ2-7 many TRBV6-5 TGTGCCAGCAGTTACTCCGACAGAGCCTACGAGCAGTACTTC CASSYSDRAYEQYF
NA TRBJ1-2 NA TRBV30 TGTGCCCGGATTTCACAGGGACACTATGGCTACACCTTC CARISQGHYGYTF
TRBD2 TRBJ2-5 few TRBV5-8 TGTGCCAGCAGCTTGGTCTATCCAGCGGGAGGGCCAGAGACCCAGTACTTC CASSLVYPAGGPETQYF
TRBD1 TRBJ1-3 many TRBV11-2 TGTGCCAGCAGCCTTGGACAGGGGGCTATAGACACCATATATTTT CASSLGQGAIDTIYF
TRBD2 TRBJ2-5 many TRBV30 TGTGCCTGGAGTGGGCTAGCGGGATTGGAGACCCAGTACTTC CAWSGLAGLETQYF
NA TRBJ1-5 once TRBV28 TGTGCCAGCAGTTTATCGGGCGGGGCGGGACAGCCCCAGCATTTT CASSLSGGAGQPQHF
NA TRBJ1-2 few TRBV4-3 TGCGCCAGCAGCCTTGTGACCTTGGGACGGGAGGGTGGCTACACCTTC CASSLVTLGREGGYTF
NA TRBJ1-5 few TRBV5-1 TGCGCCAGCAGCTTGGTCCTTACAGATACGCAGCATTTT CASSLVLTDTQHF
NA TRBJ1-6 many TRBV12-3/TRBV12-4 TGTGCCAGCAGTTTTGGGATGACGGGCGGATCACCCCTCCACTTT CASSFGMTGGSPLHF
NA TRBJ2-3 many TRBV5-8 TGTGCCAGCAGCTTCACGGGAGAGGTAGCAGATACGCAGTATTTT CASSFTGEVADTQYF
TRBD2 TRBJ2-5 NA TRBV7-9 TGTGCCAGCAGCGCCGATTCCCGACTAGCGGGAGGTGCCGAGACCCAGTACTTC CASSADSRLAGGAETQYF
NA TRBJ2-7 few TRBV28 TGTGCCAGCAGTTCCCTCCTAGCGAGTAACTCCTACGAGCAGTACTTC CASSSLLASNSYEQYF
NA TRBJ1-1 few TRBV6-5 TGTGCCAGCAGTTACTCAGGCAGCACTGAAGCTTTCTTT CASSYSGSTEAFF
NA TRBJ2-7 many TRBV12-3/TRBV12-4 TGTGCCAGCAGCTTCGTGGGGGGCTACGAGCAGTACTTC CASSFVGGYEQYF
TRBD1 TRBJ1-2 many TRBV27 TGTGCTACCGGGACAGCACCTCAAAATGGCTACACCTTC CATGTAPQNGYTF
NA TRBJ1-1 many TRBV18 TGTGCCAGCTCACCCTCGAGGCAAACTGAAGCTTTCTTT CASSPSRQTEAFF
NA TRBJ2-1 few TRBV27 TGTGCCAGCAGTTTTTATGTATACAATGAGCAGTTCTTC CASSFYVYNEQFF
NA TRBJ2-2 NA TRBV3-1 TGTGCCAGCAGCTTCGGACCATACATGAACACCGGGGAGCTGTTTTTT CASSFGPYMNTGELFF
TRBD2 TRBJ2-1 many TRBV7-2 TGTGCCAGCAGCTTAGTGGGGGGGTCTCAAAATGAGCAGTTCTTC CASSLVGGSQNEQFF
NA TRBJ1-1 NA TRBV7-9 TGTGCCAGCCGGAGATTAACTGAAGCTTTCTTT CASRRLTEAFF
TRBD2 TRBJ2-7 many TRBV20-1 TGCAGTGCTGGAATTAGCGGGAGTAACGAGCAGTACTTC CSAGISGSNEQYF
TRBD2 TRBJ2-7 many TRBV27 TGTGCCAGCAGTTTAGGCTCGGGACTAGCGGACTACCCCACCTACGAGCAGTACTTC CASSLGSGLADYPTYEQYF
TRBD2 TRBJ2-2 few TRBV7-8 TGTGCCAGCAGCTTAGCACTAGCGGGCCACACCGGGGAGCTGTTTTTT CASSLALAGHTGELFF
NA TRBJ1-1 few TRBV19 TGTGCCAGTAGTATAGTAGGGGGAAGCACTGAAGCTTTCTTT CASSIVGGSTEAFF
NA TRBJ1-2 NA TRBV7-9 TGTGCCAGCAGCTTAACCCCCGGGAGCTCGGATGGCTACACCTTC CASSLTPGSSDGYTF
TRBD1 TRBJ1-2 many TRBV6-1 TGTGCCAGCATCGCCGGGACAGGGTCGGTCTATGGCTACACCTTC CASIAGTGSVYGYTF
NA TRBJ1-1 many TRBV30 TGTGCCTGGAACCGGGGGGGGATGAACACTGAAGCTTTCTTT CAWNRGGMNTEAFF
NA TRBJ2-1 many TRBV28 TGTGCCAGCGGCCGCTCCCGACCCGGGTACAATGAGCAGTTCTTC CASGRSRPGYNEQFF
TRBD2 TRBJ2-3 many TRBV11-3 TGTGCCAGCAGCTCCGGGACTAGCTCTAGCACAGATACGCAGTATTTT CASSSGTSSSTDTQYF